The rows below give T cell receptor beta chains drawn from one sample of a study of regulatory T cells in long-lasting Graves disease. Each CDR3 protein is one row after TCRdb ran MiXCR on the multiplex PCR reads. The data hold a few hundred thousand distinct CDR3 sequences, with 20% to 25% observed a single time. The material sequenced was peripheral blood mononuclear cells (PBMCs), taken when the disease was refractory, from a patient treated with antithyroid drugs. The source of these receptors is a female donor with Graves disease. The CDR3 runs from the conserved cysteine through the conserved F or W. D genes are given only for firm matches. Clone size appears in some rows only: once, few, many, or a class for an expanded clone.

j_call clone_size d_call v_call cdr3_aa cdr3_nt
TRBJ2-5 few TRBD1 TRBV5-1 CASSSRTGKETQYF TGCGCCAGCAGCTCTCGGACAGGGAAAGAGACCCAGTACTTC
TRBJ1-5 NA TRBD1 TRBV7-9 CASSPDRRDQPQHF TGTGCCAGCAGCCCGGACAGGCGAGATCAGCCCCAGCATTTT
TRBJ2-7 many NA TRBV28 CASSSGGVSEGEQYF TGTGCCAGCAGTTCCGGGGGAGTCTCCGAGGGCGAGCAGTACTTC
TRBJ2-6 NA NA TRBV19 CASSIRRTALSGANVLTF TGTGCCAGTAGTATTCGTAGGACAGCCCTATCTGGGGCCAACGTCCTGACTTTC
TRBJ1-2 NA TRBD1 TRBV29-1 CSVGGQEYGYTF TGCAGCGTTGGGGGACAGGAATATGGCTACACCTTC
TRBJ1-1 few NA TRBV15 CATSRDLSLNTEAFF TGTGCCACCAGCAGAGATTTGAGCCTGAACACTGAAGCTTTCTTT
TRBJ1-1 many NA TRBV6-1 CASSEARLRTEAFF TGTGCCAGCAGTGAGGCCCGCTTGAGGACTGAAGCTTTCTTT
TRBJ2-7 NA NA TRBV13 CASSLGVSTYEQYF TGTGCCAGCAGCTTAGGGGTGTCAACCTACGAGCAGTACTTC
TRBJ2-2 NA TRBD2 TRBV20-1 CSASQETGTSGPYDTGELFF TGCAGTGCTAGTCAGGAGACCGGGACTAGCGGGCCCTACGACACCGGGGAGCTGTTTTTT
TRBJ2-7 many NA TRBV7-8 CASSLAQIYEQYF TGTGCCAGCAGCTTAGCCCAGATCTACGAGCAGTACTTC
TRBJ1-2 many NA TRBV27 CASSLTGQNGYTF TGTGCCAGCAGCTTAACAGGACAGAACGGCTACACCTTC
TRBJ2-4 many NA TRBV28 CASSPSEGYKNIQYF TGTGCCAGCAGTCCGTCGGAGGGGTACAAAAACATTCAGTACTTC
TRBJ2-7 NA TRBD2 TRBV29-1 CSVEDLVAGGAYEQYF TGCAGCGTTGAAGATCTTGTAGCGGGGGGAGCCTACGAGCAGTACTTC
TRBJ1-1 few NA TRBV30 CAWSDPNTEAFF TGTGCCTGGAGTGATCCGAACACTGAAGCTTTCTTT
TRBJ1-1 NA NA TRBV18 CASSPPYGGFMNTEAFF TGTGCCAGCTCACCACCTTACGGGGGGTTCATGAACACTGAAGCTTTCTTT
TRBJ2-2 many NA TRBV5-6 CASSVTGELFF TGTGCCAGCAGCGTCACCGGGGAGCTGTTTTTT
TRBJ2-3 few TRBD2 TRBV9 CASSVAGWGTSDTDTQYF TGTGCCAGCAGCGTAGCCGGTTGGGGGACTAGCGACACAGATACGCAGTATTTT
TRBJ2-5 many NA TRBV28 CASSPGLLGGTQYF TGTGCCAGCAGCCCCGGACTTCTCGGAGGGACCCAGTACTTC
TRBJ2-4 many NA TRBV7-9 CATASTLAKNIQYF TGTGCCACCGCTTCGACCCTAGCCAAAAACATTCAGTACTTC
TRBJ2-5 few NA TRBV28 CASSPPQGRAGYQETQYF TGTGCCAGCAGCCCCCCACAGGGGAGGGCTGGCTACCAAGAGACCCAGTACTTC
TRBJ2-3 NA TRBD2 TRBV28 CASSTQGRVKDTQYF TGTGCCAGCAGTACCCAAGGGAGGGTAAAAGATACGCAGTATTTT
TRBJ1-1 many NA TRBV28 CASSPRATGGTEAFF TGTGCCAGCAGTCCCCGGGCCACCGGAGGTACTGAAGCTTTCTTT